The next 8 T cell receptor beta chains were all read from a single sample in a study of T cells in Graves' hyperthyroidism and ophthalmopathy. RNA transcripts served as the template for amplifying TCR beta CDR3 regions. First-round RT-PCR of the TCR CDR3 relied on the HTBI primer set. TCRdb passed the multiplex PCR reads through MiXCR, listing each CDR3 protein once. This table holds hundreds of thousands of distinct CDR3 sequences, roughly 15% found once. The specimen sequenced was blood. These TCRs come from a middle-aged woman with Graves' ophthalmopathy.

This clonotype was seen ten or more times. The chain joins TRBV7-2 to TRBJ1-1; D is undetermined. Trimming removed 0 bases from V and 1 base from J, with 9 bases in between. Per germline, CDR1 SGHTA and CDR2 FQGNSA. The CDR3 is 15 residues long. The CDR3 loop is CASSLARAANTEAFF. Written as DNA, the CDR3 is TGTGCCAGCAGCTTAGCGAGGGCAGCGAACACTGAAGCTTTCTTT.

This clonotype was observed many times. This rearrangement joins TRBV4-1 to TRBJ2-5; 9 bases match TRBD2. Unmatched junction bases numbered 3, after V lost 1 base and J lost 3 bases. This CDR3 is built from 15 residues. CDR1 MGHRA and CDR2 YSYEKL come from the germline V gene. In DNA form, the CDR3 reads TGCGCCAGCAGCCAAGCAAAGCGGGGGGAAGAGACCCAGTACTTC. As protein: CASSQAKRGEETQYF.

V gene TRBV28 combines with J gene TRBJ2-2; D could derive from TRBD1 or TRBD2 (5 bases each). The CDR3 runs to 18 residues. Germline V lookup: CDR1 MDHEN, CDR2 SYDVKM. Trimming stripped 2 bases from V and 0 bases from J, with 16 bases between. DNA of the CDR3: TGTGCCAGCAGTTTAAGCCGGGACCCCGCCGCGAACACCGGGGAGCTGTTTTTT. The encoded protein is CASSLSRDPAANTGELFF.

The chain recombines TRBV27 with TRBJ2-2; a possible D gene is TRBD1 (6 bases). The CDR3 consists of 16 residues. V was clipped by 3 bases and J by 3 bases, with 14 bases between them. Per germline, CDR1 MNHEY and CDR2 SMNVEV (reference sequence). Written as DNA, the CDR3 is TGTGCCAGCAGTTTCCGACAGGTCAGAGACACCGGGGAGCTGTTTTTT. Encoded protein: CASSFRQVRDTGELFF.

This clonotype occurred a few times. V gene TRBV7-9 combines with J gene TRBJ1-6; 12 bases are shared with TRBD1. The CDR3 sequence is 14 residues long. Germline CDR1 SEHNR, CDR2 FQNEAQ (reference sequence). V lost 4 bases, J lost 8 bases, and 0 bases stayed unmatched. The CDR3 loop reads CASSWDRGHSPLHF. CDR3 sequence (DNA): TGTGCCAGCAGCTGGGACAGGGGGCATTCACCCCTCCACTTT.

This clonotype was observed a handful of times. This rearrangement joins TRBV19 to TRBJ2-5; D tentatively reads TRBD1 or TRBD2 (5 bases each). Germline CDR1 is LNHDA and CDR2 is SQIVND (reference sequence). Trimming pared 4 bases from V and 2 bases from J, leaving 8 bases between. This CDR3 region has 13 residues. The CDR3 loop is CASSKGRQETQYF. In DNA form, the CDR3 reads TGTGCCAGTAGTAAGGGACGGCAAGAGACCCAGTACTTC.

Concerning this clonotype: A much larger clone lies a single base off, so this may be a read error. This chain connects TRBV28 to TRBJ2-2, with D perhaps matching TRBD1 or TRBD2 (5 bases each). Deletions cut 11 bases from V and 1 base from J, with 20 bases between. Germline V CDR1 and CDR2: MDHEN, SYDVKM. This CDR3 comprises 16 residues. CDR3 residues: CAGRNSGTRNTGELFF. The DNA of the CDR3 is TGTGCCGGCCGCAATTCCGGGACGCGGAACACCGGGGAGCTGTTTTTT.

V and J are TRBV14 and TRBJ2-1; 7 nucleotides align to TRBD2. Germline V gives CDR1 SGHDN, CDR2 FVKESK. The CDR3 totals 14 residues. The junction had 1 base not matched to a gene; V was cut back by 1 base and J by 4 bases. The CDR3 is CASSQAGGYNEQFF. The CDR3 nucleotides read TGTGCCAGCAGCCAAGCGGGAGGTTACAATGAGCAGTTCTTC.